The clone carrying this T cell receptor (beta chain) has a single count. The antigen is unknown. TCRdb's table, derived via immunoSEQ multiplex PCR, lists solely in-frame clones and lacks some. The sample holds 3,500 to 5,500 clones, approximately 31% seen once. The CDR3 extends over 14 amino acids. CDR1 and CDR2 (germline): LNHDA, SQIVND (reference sequence). V lost 8 bases, J lost 0 bases, and 13 bases lay in between. These data originate in a study of T cells in localized non-small cell lung cancer. Study results and limitations: Adjacent uninvolved lung tissue had the highest T cell clonality, exceeding tumor.

This receptor was taken from a man between 40 and 70 years old with stage III squamous cell lung carcinoma. V gene TRBV19 combines with J gene TRBJ1-1; perhaps TRBD1 as D (5 bases). The starting material was lung tumor tissue, obtained before any cancer treatment. CDR3 in DNA: TGTGCCAGTCGCCGGGACGGAATGAACACTGAAGCTTTCTTT. Amino acids: CASRRDGMNTEAFF.